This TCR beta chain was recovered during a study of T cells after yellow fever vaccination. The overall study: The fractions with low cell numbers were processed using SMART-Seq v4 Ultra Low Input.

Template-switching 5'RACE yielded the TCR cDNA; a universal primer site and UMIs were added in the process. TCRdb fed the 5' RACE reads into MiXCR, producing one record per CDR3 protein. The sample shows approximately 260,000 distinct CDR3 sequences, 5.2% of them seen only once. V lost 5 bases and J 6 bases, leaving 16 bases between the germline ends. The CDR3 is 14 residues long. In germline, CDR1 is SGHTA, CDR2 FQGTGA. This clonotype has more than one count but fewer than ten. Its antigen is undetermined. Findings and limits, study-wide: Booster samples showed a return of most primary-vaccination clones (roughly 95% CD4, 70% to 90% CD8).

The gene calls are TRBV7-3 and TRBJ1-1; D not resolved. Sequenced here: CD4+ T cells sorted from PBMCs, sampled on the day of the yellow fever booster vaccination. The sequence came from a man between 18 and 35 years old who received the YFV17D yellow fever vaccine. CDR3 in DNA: TGTGCCAGCAGCCCCCACCGGGAGACTGCTGAAGCTTTCTTT. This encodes CASSPHRETAEAFF.